A selection of T cell receptor beta chains follows, all from one sample in a study of low-dose radiotherapy and immunotherapy resistance in tumors. TCRdb called the reads again in MiXCR, with one record for every CDR3 protein. This sample yields about 100,000 distinct CDR3 sequences, of which less than 25% are seen a single time; over 3.5% belongs to the top ten. Sequenced material: PBMCs, taken after low-dose radiotherapy plus immunotherapy. The receptors come from a male donor with prostate cancer. Each CDR3 is given with its conserved first and last residue. D genes are given only for firm matches. Clone size is not always given. Where it is, it says once, few, many or a class for expanded clones.

d_gene	v_gene	j_gene	abundance	CDR3nt	CDR3aa
TRBD1	TRBV10-3	TRBJ2-5	-	TGTGCCTCACAAGGCTACAGGGGTCAAGAGACCCAGTACTTC	CASQGYRGQETQYF
TRBD1	TRBV18	TRBJ2-1	-	TGTGCCAGCTCACCAGGGACAGGGGGGACTGAGCAGTTCTTC	CASSPGTGGTEQFF
-	TRBV11-2	TRBJ2-1	many	TGTGCCAGCAGCTCCCGGACAGAGTACAATGAGCAGTTCTTC	CASSSRTEYNEQFF
TRBD2	TRBV9	TRBJ2-3	many	TGTGCCAGCAGCGTATTCGGCGGGGGGACAGATACGCAGTATTTT	CASSVFGGGTDTQYF
TRBD2	TRBV6-8	TRBJ2-7	many	TGTGCCAGCAGTTTACTTCTAGCGGTGGGGTCTCAGCGCGAGCAGTACTTC	CASSLLLAVGSQREQYF
TRBD1	TRBV7-9	TRBJ2-1	medium-sized	TGTGCCAGCAGCTTGGCAGGGGGTTTCGACAATGAGCAGTTCTTC	CASSLAGGFDNEQFF
-	TRBV4-1	TRBJ2-3	many	TGCGCCAGCAGCCAAGATCGGTCAGGGGGCACAGATACGCAGTATTTT	CASSQDRSGGTDTQYF
TRBD1	TRBV10-1	TRBJ1-2	-	TGCGCCAGCAACGGGACAGCGAGAGCTGGCTACACCTTC	CASNGTARAGYTF
TRBD2	TRBV3-1	TRBJ2-5	many	TGTGCCAGCACCTTAGGACTAGAACAAGAGACCCAGTACTTC	CASTLGLEQETQYF
TRBD2	TRBV6-5	TRBJ2-1	-	TGTGCCAGCAGGACAGGGTTGTTAGCGGGGGACTACAATGAGCAGTTCTTC	CASRTGLLAGDYNEQFF
-	TRBV4-1	TRBJ2-7	many	TGCGCCAGCAGCCAGGCCGGGACGGCCGCCTACGAGCAGTACTTC	CASSQAGTAAYEQYF
-	TRBV18	TRBJ2-7	-	TGTGCCAGCTCACCACCGGAGAAAAGGGACGAGCAGTACTTC	CASSPPEKRDEQYF
TRBD1	TRBV29-1	TRBJ2-1	many	TGCAGCGCAGCGGGGACAGGGGTCACTGAGCAGTTCTTC	CSAAGTGVTEQFF
TRBD1	TRBV12-3/TRBV12-4	TRBJ2-3	many	TGTGCCAGCAGCTCGGGACAGTGGGACGATACGCAGTATTTT	CASSSGQWDDTQYF
TRBD1	TRBV2	TRBJ2-7	many	TGTGCCAGCAGGAGGGACAGTACCTACGAGCAGTACTTC	CASRRDSTYEQYF
-	TRBV5-1	TRBJ2-5	few	TGCGCCAGCAGCTTGGCGGGTTCCGGATTTCAAGAGACCCAGTACTTC	CASSLAGSGFQETQYF
-	TRBV4-2	TRBJ1-5	many	TGTGCCAGCAGCCAAGATCGAGACGGGCATCAGCCCCAGCATTTT	CASSQDRDGHQPQHF
-	TRBV12-3/TRBV12-4	TRBJ2-7	-	TGTGCCAGCAGTCCATTCACCTACGAGCAGTACTTC	CASSPFTYEQYF
TRBD2	TRBV6-5	TRBJ2-3	-	TGTGCCAGCAGTCGCGCTAGCGGGGGGGCAACAGATACGCAGTATTTT	CASSRASGGATDTQYF
-	TRBV20-1	TRBJ2-2	many	TGCAGTGCTAGAGGGGGGGCTGCCACCGGGGAGCTGTTTTTT	CSARGGAATGELFF
-	TRBV12-3/TRBV12-4	TRBJ2-1	-	TGTGCCAGCAGTTTCACAACCAATGAGCAGTTCTTC	CASSFTTNEQFF
-	TRBV13	TRBJ2-7	many	TGTGCCAGCAGCTTAGGGAATAACTACGAGCAGTACTTC	CASSLGNNYEQYF
TRBD2	TRBV5-1	TRBJ2-1	few	TGCGCCAGCAGCCTCCGGGCTAGCGGGGGCCACCCGGGCCTCGGAAATGAGCAGTTCTTC	CASSLRASGGHPGLGNEQFF
TRBD1	TRBV29-1	TRBJ1-2	many	TGCAGCGTCGATCATGTAGTTACCCAGGGGGATGGCTACACCTTC	CSVDHVVTQGDGYTF
-	TRBV14	TRBJ2-3	many	TGTGCCAGCAGGCCCCAGGGGTCCACAGATACGCAGTATTTT	CASRPQGSTDTQYF
-	TRBV6-2/TRBV6-3	TRBJ2-3	many	TGTGCCAGCAAGCGAGCAGCGCTCACAGATACGCAGTATTTT	CASKRAALTDTQYF
-	TRBV20-1	TRBJ2-1	many	TGCAGTGCTAGTCTCCGGGCCTCCTACAATGAGCAGTTCTTC	CSASLRASYNEQFF
-	TRBV19	TRBJ2-1	many	TGTGCCAGTAGTCATTCGGGGGTTTTCGGGAGCAATGAGCAGTTCTTC	CASSHSGVFGSNEQFF